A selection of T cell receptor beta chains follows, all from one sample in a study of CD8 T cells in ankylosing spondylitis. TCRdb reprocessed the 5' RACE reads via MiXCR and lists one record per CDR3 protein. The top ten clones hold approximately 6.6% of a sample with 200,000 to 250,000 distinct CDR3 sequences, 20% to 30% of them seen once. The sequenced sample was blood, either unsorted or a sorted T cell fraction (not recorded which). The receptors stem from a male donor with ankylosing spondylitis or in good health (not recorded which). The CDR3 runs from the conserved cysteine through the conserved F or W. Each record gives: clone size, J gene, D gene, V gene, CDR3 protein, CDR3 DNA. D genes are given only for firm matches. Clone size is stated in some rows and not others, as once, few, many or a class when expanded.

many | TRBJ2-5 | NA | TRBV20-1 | CSARDTGVETQYF | TGCAGTGCTAGAGATACGGGAGTAGAGACCCAGTACTTC
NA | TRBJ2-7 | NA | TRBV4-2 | CASSQDRTLTYEQYF | TGTGCCAGCAGCCAAGACAGGACCCTCACCTACGAGCAGTACTTC
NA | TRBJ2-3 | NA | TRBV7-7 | CASSPLGVQSDTQYF | TGTGCTAGCAGCCCACTGGGGGTCCAATCAGATACGCAGTATTTT
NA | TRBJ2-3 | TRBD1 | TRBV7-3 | CASSRTGGTTDTQYF | TGTGCCAGCAGTCGTACAGGGGGGACCACAGATACGCAGTATTTT
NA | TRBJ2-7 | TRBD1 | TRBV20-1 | CSAREPGQAYEQYF | TGCAGTGCTAGAGAACCGGGACAGGCCTACGAGCAGTACTTC
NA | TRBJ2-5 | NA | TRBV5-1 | CASSLEGYQETQYF | TGCGCCAGCAGCTTGGAAGGTTACCAAGAGACCCAGTACTTC
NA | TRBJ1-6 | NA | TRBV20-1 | CSARDAGMNSPLHF | TGCAGTGCTAGAGACGCAGGGATGAATTCACCCCTCCACTTT
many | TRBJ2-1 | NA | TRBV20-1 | CRVQLADRYNEQFF | TGCAGAGTCCAACTAGCAGATCGATACAATGAGCAGTTCTTC
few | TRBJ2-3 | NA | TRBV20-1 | CSARARVSTDTQYF | TGCAGTGCTAGAGCGAGGGTTAGCACAGATACGCAGTATTTT
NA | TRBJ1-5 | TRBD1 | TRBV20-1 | CSARAGQNSNQPQHF | TGCAGTGCTAGAGCGGGACAGAATAGCAATCAGCCCCAGCATTTT
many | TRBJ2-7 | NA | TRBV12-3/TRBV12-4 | CASSPSHEQYF | TGTGCCAGCAGTCCGTCTCACGAGCAGTACTTC
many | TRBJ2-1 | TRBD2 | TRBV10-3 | CAISEAGVENEQFF | TGTGCCATCAGTGAGGCGGGAGTGGAGAATGAGCAGTTCTTC
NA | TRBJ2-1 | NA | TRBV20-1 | CSARESLSNEQFF | TGCAGTGCTAGAGAATCGCTATCCAATGAGCAGTTCTTC
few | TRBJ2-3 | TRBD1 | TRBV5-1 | CASSLGGQGVGTDTQYF | TGCGCCAGCAGCTTGGGCGGACAGGGGGTCGGCACAGATACGCAGTATTTT
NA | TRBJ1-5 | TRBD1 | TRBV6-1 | CATLPGQGDDQPQHF | TGTGCCACCCTACCGGGACAGGGTGATGATCAGCCCCAGCATTTT
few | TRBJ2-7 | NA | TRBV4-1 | CASSQDGHGAEQYF | TGCGCCAGCAGCCAAGACGGCCACGGAGCCGAGCAGTACTTC
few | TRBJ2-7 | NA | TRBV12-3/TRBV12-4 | CASMDGLEWSEQYF | TGTGCCAGCATGGACGGACTCGAATGGAGCGAGCAGTACTTC
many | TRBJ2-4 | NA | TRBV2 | CASSSNDIQYF | TGTGCCAGCAGTAGTAACGACATTCAGTACTTC
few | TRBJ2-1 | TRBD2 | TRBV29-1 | CSVAASGAYEEQFF | TGCAGCGTCGCTGCTAGCGGAGCCTATGAGGAGCAGTTCTTC
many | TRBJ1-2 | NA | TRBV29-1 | CSVDISGDLNYGYTF | TGCAGCGTTGACATATCAGGGGACTTAAACTATGGCTACACCTTC